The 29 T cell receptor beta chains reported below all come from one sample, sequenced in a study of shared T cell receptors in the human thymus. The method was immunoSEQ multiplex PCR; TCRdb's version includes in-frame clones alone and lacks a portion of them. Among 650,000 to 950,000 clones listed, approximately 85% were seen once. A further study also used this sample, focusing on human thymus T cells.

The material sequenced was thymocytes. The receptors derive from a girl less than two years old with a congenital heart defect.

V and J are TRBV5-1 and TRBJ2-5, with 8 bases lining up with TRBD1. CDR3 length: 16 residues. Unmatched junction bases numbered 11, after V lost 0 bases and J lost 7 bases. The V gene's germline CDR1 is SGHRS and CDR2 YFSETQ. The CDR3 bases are TGCGCCAGCAGCTTGGTGTGGACAGGGACCTGGGGGACCCAGTACTTC. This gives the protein CASSLVWTGTWGTQYF.

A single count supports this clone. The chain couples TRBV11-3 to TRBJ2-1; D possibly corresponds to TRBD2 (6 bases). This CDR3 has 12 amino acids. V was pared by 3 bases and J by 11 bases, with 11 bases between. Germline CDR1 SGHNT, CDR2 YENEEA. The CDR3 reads CASSFGGLQQFF. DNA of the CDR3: TGTGCCAGCAGCTTCGGGGGTTTGCAGCAGTTCTTC.

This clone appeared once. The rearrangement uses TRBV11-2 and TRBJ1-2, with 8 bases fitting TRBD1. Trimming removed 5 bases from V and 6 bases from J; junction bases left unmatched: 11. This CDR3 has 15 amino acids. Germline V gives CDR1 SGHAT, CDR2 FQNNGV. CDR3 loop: CASSGHRGFCDGYTF. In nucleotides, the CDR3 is TGTGCCAGCAGCGGTCACAGGGGGTTCTGCGATGGCTACACCTTC.

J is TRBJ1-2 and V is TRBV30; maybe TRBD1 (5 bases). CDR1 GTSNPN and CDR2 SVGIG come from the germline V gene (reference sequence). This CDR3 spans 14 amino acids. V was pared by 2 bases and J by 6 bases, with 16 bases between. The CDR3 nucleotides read TGTGCCTGGAGTCAGAAGACAGCCGTTCATGGCTACACCTTC. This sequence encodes CAWSQKTAVHGYTF.

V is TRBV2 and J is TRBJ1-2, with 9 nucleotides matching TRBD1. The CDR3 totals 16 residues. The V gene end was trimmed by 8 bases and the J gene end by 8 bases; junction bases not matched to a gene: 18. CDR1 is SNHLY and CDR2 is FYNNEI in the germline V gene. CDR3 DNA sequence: TGTGCCAGCGCAGACACAACGGACAGGGGACCTGGCGGCTACACCTTC. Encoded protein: CASADTTDRGPGGYTF.

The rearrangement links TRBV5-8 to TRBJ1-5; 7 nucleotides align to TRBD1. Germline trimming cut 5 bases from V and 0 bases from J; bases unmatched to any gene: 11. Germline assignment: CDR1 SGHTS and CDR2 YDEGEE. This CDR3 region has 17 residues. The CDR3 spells CASSFRQGGPSNQPQHF. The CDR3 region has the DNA TGTGCCAGCAGTTTTAGACAGGGCGGTCCTAGCAATCAGCCCCAGCATTTT. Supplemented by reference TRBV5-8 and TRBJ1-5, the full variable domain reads EAGVTQSPTHLIKTRGQQATLRCSPISGHTSVYWYQQALGLGLQFLLWYDEGEERNRGNFPPRFSGRQFPNYSSELNVNALELEDSALYLCASSFRQGGPSNQPQHFGDGTRLSIL.

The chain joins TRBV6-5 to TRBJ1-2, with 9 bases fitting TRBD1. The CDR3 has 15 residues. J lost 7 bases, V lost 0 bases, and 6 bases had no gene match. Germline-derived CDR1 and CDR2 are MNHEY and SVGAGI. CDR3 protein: CASSYSDRGLPGYTF. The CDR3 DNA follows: TGTGCCAGCAGTTACTCGGACAGGGGTCTACCTGGCTACACCTTC.

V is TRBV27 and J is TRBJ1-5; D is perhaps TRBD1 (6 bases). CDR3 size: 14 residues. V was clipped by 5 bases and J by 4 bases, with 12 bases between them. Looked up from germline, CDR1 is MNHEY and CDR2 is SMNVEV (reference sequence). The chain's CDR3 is CASSPTGHNQPQHF. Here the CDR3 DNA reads TGTGCCAGCAGTCCAACAGGGCATAATCAGCCCCAGCATTTT.

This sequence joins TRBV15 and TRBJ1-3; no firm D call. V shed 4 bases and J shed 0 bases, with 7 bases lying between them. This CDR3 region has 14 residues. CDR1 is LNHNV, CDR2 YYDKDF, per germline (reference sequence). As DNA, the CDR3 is TGTGCCACCAGCACAGACCTCTCTGGAAACACCATATATTTT. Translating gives CATSTDLSGNTIYF.

This CDR3 reads CASSPWDSPEGGYTF. In nucleotides, the CDR3 is TGTGCCAGCAGCCCTTGGGACAGTCCCGAGGGGGGCTACACCTTC. The chain carries TRBV5-6 and TRBJ1-2; 7 nucleotides align to TRBD1. The CDR3 is 15 amino acids. The V gene's germline CDR1 is SGHDT and CDR2 YYEEEE. After removal of 4 bases from V and 8 bases from J, the junction contained 14 bases not matched to a gene.

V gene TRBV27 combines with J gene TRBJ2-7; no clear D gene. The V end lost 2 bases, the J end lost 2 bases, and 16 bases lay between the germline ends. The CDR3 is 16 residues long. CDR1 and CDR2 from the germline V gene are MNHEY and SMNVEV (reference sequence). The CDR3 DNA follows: TGTGCCAGCAGTTTACTAGTCCGCGACCGCACCTACGAGCAGTACTTC. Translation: CASSLLVRDRTYEQYF.

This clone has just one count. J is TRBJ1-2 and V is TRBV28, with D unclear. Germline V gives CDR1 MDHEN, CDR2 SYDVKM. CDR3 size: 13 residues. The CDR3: CAAGAGGTGGYTF. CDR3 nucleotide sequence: TGTGCAGCCGGAGCTGGAGGTACCGGGGGCTACACCTTC.

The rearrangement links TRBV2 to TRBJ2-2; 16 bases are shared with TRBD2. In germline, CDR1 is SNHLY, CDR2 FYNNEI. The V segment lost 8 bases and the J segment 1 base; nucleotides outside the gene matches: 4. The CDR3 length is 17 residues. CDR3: CASGGLAGGLNTGELFF. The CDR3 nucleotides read TGTGCCAGCGGGGGACTAGCGGGGGGGCTGAACACCGGGGAGCTGTTTTTT.

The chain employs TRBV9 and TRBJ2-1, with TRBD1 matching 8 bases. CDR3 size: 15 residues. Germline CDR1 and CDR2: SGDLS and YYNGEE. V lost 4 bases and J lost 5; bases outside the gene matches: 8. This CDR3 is CASSSVDRANNEQFF. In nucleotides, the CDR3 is TGTGCCAGCAGCTCCGTGGACAGGGCAAACAATGAGCAGTTCTTC.

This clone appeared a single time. This CDR3 reads CSVEQGNTIYF. The DNA of the CDR3 is TGCAGCGTTGAGCAGGGAAACACCATATATTTT. The chain recombines TRBV29-1 with TRBJ1-3, with D hard to call. The CDR3 has 11 amino acids. Germline V gives CDR1 SQVTM, CDR2 ANQGSEA. The ends were cut back, 3 bases at V and 4 bases at J, with 4 bases in the middle.

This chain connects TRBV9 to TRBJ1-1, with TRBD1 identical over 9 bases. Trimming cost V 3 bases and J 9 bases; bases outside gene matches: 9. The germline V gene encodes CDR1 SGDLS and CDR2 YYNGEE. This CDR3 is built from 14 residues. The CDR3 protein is CASSAVPGQGKAFF. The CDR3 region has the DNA TGTGCCAGCAGCGCAGTCCCGGGACAGGGAAAAGCTTTCTTT.

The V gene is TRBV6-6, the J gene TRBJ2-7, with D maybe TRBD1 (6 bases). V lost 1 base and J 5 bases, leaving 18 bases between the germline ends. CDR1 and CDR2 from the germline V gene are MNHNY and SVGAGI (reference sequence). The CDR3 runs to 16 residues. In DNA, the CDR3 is TGTGCCAGCAGTTACTGGAACAACCGGGACATCCACGAGCAGTACTTC. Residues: CASSYWNNRDIHEQYF.

CDR3 sequence (DNA): TGTGCCAGCAGTAGGGAGTTCCTTTTTCCCCTCCACTTT. Encoded protein: CASSREFLFPLHF. The rearrangement links TRBV6-1 to TRBJ1-6; D unclear. The CDR3 is 13 amino acids. The ends were cut back, 5 bases at V and 13 bases at J, with 15 bases in the middle. CDR1 and CDR2 (germline): MNHNS, SASEGT.

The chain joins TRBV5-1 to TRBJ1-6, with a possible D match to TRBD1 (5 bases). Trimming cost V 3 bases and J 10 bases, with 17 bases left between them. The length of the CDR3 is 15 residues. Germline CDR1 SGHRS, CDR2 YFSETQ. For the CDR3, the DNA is TGCGCCAGCAGCTACCTCCAGGGAAAGGGGTCACCCCTCCACTTT. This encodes CASSYLQGKGSPLHF.

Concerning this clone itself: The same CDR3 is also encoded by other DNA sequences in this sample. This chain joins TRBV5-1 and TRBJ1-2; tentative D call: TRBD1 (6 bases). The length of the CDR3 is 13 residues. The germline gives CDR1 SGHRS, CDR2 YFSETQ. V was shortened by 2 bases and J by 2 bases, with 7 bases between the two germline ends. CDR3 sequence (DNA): TGCGCCAGCAGCTTCACAGGGAACTATGGCTACACCTTC. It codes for CASSFTGNYGYTF.

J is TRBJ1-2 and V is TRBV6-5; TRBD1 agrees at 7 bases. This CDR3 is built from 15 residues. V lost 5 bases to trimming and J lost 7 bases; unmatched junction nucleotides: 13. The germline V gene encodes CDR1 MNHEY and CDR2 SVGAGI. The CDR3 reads CASSLHRGRGSGYTF. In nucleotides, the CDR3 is TGTGCCAGCAGTCTTCACAGGGGTAGAGGGAGTGGCTACACCTTC.

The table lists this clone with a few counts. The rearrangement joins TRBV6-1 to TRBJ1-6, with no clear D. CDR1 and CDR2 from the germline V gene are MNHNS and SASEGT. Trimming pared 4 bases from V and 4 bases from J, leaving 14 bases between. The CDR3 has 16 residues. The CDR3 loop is CASSGPSVPYNSPLHF. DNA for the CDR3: TGTGCCAGCAGTGGCCCCAGTGTGCCTTATAATTCACCCCTCCACTTT.

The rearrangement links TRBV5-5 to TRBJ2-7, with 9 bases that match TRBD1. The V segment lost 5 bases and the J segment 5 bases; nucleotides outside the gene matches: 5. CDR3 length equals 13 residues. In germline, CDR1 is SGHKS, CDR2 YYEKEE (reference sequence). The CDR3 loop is CASSLGQGDEQYF. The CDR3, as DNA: TGTGCCAGCAGTCTGGGACAGGGAGACGAGCAGTACTTC.

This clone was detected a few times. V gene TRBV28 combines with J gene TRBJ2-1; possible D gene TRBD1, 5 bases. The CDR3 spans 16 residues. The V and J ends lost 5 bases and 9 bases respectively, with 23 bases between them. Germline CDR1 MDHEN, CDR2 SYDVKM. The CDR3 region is CASSGGPPRRRGEQFF. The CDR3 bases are TGTGCCAGCAGTGGTGGTCCGCCAAGGCGTAGGGGTGAGCAGTTCTTC.

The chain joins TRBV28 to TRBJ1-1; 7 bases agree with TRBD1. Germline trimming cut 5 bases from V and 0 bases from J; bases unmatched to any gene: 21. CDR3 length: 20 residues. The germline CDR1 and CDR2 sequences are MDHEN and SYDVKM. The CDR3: CASSPLNPTGNGLMNTEAFF. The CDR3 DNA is TGTGCCAGCAGTCCCCTCAACCCGACAGGGAATGGCCTCATGAACACTGAAGCTTTCTTT.

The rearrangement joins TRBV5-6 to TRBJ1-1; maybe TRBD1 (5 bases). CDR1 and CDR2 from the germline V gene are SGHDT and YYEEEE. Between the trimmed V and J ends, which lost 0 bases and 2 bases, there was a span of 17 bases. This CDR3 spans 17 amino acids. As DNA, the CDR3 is TGTGCCAGCAGCTTGGGTGGGCAGGACACCGATAACACTGAAGCTTTCTTT. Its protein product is CASSLGGQDTDNTEAFF.

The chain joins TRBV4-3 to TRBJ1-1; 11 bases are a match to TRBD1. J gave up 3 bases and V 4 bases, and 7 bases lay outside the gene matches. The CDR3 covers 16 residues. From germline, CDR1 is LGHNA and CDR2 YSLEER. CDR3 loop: CASSPGQGARDTEAFF. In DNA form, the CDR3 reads TGCGCCAGCAGCCCCGGACAGGGGGCGCGGGACACTGAAGCTTTCTTT.

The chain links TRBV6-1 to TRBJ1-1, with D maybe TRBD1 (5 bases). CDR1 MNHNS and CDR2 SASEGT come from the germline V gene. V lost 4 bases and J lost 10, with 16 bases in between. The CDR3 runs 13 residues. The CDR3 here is CASSGRGGAPAFF. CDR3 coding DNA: TGTGCCAGCAGTGGTCGGGGAGGGGCTCCAGCTTTCTTT.

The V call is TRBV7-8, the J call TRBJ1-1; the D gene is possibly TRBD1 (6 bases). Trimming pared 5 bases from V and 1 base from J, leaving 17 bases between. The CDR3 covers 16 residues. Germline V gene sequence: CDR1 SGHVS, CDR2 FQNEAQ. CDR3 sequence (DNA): TGTGCCAGCAGCCTGCCCCAGGGGAATAAGAACACTGAAGCTTTCTTT. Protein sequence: CASSLPQGNKNTEAFF.